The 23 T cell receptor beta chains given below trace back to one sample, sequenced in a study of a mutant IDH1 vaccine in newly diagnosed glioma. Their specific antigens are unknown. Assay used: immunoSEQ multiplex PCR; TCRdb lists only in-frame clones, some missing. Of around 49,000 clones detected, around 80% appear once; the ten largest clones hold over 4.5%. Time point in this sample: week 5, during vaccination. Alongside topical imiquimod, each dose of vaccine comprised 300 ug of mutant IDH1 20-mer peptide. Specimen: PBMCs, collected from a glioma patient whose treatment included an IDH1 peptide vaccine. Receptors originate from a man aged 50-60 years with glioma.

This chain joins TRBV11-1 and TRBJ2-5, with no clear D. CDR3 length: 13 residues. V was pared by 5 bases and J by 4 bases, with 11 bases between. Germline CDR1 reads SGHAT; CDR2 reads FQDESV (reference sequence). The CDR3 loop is CASSPGRRETQYF. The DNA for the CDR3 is TGTGCCAGCAGCCCGGGTCGCCGAGAGACCCAGTACTTC.

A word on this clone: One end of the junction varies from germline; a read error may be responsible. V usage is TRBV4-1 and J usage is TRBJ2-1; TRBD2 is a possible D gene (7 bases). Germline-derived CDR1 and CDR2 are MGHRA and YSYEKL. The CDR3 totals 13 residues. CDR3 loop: CASSKGGDNEQFF. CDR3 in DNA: TGCGCAAGCAGCAAAGGGGGGGACAATGAGCAGTTCTTC.

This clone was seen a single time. In DNA, the CDR3 is TGCAGTGCTCCGGACAACTACGAGCAGTACTTC. This gives the protein CSAPDNYEQYF. The chain uses TRBV20-1 and TRBJ2-7; maybe TRBD1 (5 bases). V was cut by 5 bases and J by 3 bases, with 8 bases left in between. The CDR3 contains 11 residues. Germline-derived CDR1 and CDR2 are DFQATT and SNEGSKA (reference sequence).

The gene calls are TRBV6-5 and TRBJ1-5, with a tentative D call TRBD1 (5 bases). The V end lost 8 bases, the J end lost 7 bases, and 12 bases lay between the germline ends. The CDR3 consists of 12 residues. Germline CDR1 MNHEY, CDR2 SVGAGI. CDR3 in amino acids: CASGQGDQPQHF. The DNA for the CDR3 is TGTGCCAGCGGCCAGGGAGACCAGCCCCAGCATTTT.

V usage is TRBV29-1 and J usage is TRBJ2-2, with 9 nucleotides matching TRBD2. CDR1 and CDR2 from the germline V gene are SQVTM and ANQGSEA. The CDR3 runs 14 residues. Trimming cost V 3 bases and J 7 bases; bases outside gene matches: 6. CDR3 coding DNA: TGCAGCGTTGAGGCGGGGGGGCCTATCGGGGAGCTGTTTTTT. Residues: CSVEAGGPIGELFF.

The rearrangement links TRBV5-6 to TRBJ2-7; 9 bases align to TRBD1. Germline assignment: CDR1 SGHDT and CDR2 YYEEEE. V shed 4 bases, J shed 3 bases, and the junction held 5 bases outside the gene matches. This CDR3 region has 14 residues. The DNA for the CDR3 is TGTGCCAGCAGCCCGGGGACAGGGAGCTACGAGCAGTACTTC. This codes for CASSPGTGSYEQYF. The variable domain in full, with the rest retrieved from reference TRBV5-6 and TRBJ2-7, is DAGVTQSPTHLIKTRGQQVTLRCSPKSGHDTVSWYQQALGQGPQFIFQYYEEEERQRGNFPDRFSGHQFPNYSSELNVNALLLGDSALYLCASSPGTGSYEQYFGPGTRLTVT.

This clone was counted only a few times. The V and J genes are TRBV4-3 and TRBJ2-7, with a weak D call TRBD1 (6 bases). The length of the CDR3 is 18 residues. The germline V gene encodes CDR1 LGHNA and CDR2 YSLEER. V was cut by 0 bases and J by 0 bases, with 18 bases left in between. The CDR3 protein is CASSQDPVTGESSYEQYF. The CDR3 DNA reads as TGCGCCAGCAGCCAAGATCCTGTGACAGGCGAGAGCTCCTACGAGCAGTACTTC.

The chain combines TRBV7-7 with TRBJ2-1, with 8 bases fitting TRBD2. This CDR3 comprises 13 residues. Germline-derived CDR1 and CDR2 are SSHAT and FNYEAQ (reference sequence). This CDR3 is CASGNSGVDEQFF. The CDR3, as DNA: TGTGCTAGCGGAAATAGCGGGGTCGATGAGCAGTTCTTC.

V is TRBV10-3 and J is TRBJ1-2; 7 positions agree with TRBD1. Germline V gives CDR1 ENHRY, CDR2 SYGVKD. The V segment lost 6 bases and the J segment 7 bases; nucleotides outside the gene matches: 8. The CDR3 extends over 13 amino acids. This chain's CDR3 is CAIRGDSFSGYTF. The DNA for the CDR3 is TGTGCCATCAGGGGGGACAGCTTTAGTGGCTACACCTTC.

The CDR3 sequence is CASTIQGRSNQPQHF. The CDR3 region has the DNA TGTGCCAGCACCATACAGGGGAGAAGCAATCAGCCCCAGCATTTT. The rearrangement links TRBV2 to TRBJ1-5, with 7 bases matching TRBD1. This CDR3 region has 15 residues. Trimming removed 7 bases from V and 1 base from J; junction bases left unmatched: 7. Germline assignment: CDR1 SNHLY and CDR2 FYNNEI.

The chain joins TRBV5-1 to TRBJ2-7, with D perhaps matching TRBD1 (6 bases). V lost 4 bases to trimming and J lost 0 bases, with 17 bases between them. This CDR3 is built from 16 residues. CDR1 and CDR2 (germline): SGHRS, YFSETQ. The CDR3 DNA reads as TGCGCCAGCAGCCTGGGGGCCCGGGACGGCTCCTACGAGCAGTACTTC. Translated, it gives CASSLGARDGSYEQYF.

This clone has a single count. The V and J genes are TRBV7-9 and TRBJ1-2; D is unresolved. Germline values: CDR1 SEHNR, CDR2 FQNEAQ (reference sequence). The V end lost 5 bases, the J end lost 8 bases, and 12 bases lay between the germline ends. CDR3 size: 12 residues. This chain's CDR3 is CASSPRIGGYTF. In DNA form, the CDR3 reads TGTGCCAGCAGCCCGAGGATCGGGGGCTACACCTTC.

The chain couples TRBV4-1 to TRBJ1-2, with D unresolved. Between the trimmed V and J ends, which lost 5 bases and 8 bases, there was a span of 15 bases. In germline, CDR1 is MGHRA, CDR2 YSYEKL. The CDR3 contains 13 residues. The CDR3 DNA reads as TGCGCCAGCAGCTCACTGGGGTTAGGAGGCTACACCTTC. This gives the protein CASSSLGLGGYTF.

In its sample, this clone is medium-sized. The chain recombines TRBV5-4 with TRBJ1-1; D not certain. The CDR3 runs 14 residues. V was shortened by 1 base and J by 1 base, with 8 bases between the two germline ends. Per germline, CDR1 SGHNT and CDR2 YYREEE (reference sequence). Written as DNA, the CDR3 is TGTGCCAGCAGCTTGCGCGGACCGAACACTGAAGCTTTCTTT. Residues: CASSLRGPNTEAFF.

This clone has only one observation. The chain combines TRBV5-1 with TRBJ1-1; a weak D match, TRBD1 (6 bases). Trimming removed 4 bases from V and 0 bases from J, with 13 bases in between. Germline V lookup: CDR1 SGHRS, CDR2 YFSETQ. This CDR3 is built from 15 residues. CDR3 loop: CASSGGTLMNTEAFF. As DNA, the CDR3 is TGCGCCAGCAGCGGGGGGACACTGATGAACACTGAAGCTTTCTTT. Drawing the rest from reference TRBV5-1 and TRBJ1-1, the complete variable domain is KAGVTQTPRYLIKTRGQQVTLSCSPISGHRSVSWYQQTPGQGLQFLFEYFSETQRNKGNFPGRFSGRQFSNSRSEMNVSTLELGDSALYLCASSGGTLMNTEAFFGQGTRLTVV.

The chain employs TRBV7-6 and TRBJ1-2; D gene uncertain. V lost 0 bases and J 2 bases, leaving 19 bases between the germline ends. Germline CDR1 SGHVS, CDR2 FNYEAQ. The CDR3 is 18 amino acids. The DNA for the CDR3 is TGTGCCAGCAGCTTAGCGGCGGCAGGCAAGCTGTTGAACTATGGCTACACCTTC. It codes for CASSLAAAGKLLNYGYTF. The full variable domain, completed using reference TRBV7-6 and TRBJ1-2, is GAGVSQSPRYKVTKRGQDVALRCDPISGHVSLYWYRQALGQGPEFLTYFNYEAQQDKSGLPNDRFSAERPEGSISTLTIQRTEQRDSAMYRCASSLAAAGKLLNYGYTFGSGTRLTVV.

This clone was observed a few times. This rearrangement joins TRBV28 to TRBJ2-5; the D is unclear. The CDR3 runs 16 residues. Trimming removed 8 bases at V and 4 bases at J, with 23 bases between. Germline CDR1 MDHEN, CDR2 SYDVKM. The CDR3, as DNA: TGTGCCAGCTCCCACCTAGGTGGTCAAGATGTAGAGACCCAGTACTTC. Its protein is CASSHLGGQDVETQYF.

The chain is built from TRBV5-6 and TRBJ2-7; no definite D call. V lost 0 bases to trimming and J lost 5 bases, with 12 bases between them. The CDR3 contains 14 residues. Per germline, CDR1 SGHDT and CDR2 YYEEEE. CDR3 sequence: CASSLGQFANEQYF. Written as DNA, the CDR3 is TGTGCCAGCAGCTTGGGGCAGTTCGCCAACGAGCAGTACTTC.

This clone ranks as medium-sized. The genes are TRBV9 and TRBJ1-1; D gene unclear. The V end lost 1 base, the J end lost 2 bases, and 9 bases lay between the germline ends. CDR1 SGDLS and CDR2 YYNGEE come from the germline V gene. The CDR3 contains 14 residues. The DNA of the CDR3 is TGTGCCAGCAGCGTACAGGATGGTAACACTGAAGCTTTCTTT. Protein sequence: CASSVQDGNTEAFF.

DNA for the CDR3: TGTGCCAGCAGCTTCCAGGGGGCTAACTATGGCTACACCTTC. This gives the protein CASSFQGANYGYTF. The rearrangement joins TRBV5-6 to TRBJ1-2; 7 positions match TRBD1. CDR1 is SGHDT and CDR2 is YYEEEE in the germline V gene. V shed 2 bases, J shed 0 bases, and the junction held 1 base outside the gene matches. There are 14 residues in the CDR3.

CDR3 nucleotide sequence: TGTGCCAGCAGTTCACCGGGACCGACGGGCACAGATACGCAGTATTTT. Protein: CASSSPGPTGTDTQYF. The V gene is TRBV27, the J gene TRBJ2-3; perhaps D is TRBD1 or TRBD2 (5 bases each). Trimming cost V 4 bases and J 1 base, with 15 bases left between them. The CDR3 is 16 residues long. From germline, CDR1 is MNHEY and CDR2 SMNVEV (reference sequence).

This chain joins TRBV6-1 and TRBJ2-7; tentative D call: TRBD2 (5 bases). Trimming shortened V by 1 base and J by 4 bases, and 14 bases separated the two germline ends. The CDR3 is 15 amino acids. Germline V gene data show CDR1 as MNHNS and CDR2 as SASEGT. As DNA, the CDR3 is TGTGCCAGCAGTGAAGAGGTCCTAACTAGATACGAGCAGTACTTC. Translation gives CASSEEVLTRYEQYF.

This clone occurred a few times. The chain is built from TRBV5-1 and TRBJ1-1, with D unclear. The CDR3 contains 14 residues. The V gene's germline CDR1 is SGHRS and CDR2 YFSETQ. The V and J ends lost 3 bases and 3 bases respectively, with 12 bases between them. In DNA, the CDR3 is TGCGCCAGCAGCTCTAAGGACGGAGACACTGAAGCTTTCTTT. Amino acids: CASSSKDGDTEAFF.